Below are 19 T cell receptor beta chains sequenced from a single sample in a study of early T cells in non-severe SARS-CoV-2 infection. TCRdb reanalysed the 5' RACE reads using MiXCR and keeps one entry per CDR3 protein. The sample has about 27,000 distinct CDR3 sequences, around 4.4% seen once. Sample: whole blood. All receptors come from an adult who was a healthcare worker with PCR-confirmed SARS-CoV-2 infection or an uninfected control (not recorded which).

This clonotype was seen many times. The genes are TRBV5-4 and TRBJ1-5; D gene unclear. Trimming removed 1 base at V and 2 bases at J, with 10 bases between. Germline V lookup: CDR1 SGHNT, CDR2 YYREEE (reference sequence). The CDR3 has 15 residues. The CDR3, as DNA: TGTGCCAGCAGCTTGAAGCCAGGCGGCAATCAGCCCCAGCATTTT. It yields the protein CASSLKPGGNQPQHF.

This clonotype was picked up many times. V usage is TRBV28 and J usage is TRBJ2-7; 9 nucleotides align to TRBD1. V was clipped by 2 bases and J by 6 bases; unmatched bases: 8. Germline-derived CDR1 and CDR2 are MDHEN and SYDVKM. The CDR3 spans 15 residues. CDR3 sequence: CASSLPQGALGEQYF. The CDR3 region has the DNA TGTGCCAGCAGTTTACCACAGGGGGCTCTTGGCGAGCAGTACTTC.

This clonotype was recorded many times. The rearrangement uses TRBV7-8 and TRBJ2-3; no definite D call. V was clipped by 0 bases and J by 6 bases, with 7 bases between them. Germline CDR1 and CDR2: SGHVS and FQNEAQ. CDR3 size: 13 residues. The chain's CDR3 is CASSLASGDTQYF. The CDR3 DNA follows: TGTGCCAGCAGCTTAGCATCTGGGGATACGCAGTATTTT.

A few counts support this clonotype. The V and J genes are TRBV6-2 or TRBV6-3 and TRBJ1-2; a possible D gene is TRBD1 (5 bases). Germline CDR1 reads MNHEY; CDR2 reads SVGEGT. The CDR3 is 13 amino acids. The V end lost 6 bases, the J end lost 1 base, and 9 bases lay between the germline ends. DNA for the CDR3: TGTGCCAGCAGCCCGGACATTAACTATGGCTACACCTTC. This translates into CASSPDINYGYTF.

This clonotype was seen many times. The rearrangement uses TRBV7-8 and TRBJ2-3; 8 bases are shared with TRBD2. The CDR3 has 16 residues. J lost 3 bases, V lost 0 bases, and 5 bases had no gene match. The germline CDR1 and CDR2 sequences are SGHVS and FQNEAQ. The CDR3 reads CASSLAAGGFTDTQYF. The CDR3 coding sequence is TGTGCCAGCAGCTTAGCTGCGGGAGGTTTTACAGATACGCAGTATTTT.

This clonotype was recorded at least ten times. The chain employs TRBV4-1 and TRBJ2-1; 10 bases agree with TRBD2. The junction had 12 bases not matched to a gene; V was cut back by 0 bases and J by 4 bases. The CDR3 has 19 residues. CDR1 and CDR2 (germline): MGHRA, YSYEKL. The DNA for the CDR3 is TGCGCCAGCAGCCAAGATGGGGGAGCTAGCGGGAGTTTGTACAATGAGCAGTTCTTC. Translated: CASSQDGGASGSLYNEQFF.

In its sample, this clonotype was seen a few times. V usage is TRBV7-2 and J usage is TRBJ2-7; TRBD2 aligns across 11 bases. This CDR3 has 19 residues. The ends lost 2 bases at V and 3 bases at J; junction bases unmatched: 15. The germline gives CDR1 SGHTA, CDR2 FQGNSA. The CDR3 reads CASSLLGTSGRLKNYEQYF. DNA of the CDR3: TGTGCCAGCAGCTTACTTGGGACTAGCGGACGATTGAAAAACTACGAGCAGTACTTC. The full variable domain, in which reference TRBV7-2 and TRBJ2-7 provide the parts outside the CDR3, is GAGVSQSPSNKVTEKGKDVELRCDPISGHTALYWYRQSLGQGLEFLIYFQGNSAPDKSGLPSDRFSAERTGGSVSTLTIQRTQQEDSAVYLCASSLLGTSGRLKNYEQYFGPGTRLTVT.

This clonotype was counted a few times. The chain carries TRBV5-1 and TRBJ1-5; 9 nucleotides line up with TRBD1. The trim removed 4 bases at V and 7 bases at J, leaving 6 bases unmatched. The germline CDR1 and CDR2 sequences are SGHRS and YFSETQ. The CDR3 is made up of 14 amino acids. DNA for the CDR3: TGCGCCAGCAGCATCGGGACAGGGATCCAGCCCCAGCATTTT. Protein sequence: CASSIGTGIQPQHF.

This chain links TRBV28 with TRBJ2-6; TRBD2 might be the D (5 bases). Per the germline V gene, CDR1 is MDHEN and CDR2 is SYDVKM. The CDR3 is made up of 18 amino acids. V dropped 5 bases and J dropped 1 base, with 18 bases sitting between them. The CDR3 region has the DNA TGTGCCAGCAGTCCCTCTGCGGGCCCCAGGTCTGGGGCCAACGTCCTGACTTTC. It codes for CASSPSAGPRSGANVLTF.

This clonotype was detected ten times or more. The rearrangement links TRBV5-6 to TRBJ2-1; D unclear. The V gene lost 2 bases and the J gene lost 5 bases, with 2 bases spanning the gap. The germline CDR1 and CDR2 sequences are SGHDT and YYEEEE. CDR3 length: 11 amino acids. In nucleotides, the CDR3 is TGTGCCAGCAGCTTAGACAATGAGCAGTTCTTC. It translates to CASSLDNEQFF. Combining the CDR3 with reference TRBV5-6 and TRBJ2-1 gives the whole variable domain DAGVTQSPTHLIKTRGQQVTLRCSPKSGHDTVSWYQQALGQGPQFIFQYYEEEERQRGNFPDRFSGHQFPNYSSELNVNALLLGDSALYLCASSLDNEQFFGPGTRLTVL.

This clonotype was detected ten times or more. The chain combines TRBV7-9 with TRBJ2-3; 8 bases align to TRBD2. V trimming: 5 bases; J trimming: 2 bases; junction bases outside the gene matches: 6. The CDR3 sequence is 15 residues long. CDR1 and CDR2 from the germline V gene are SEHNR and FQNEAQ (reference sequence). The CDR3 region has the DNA TGTGCCAGCAGCCAAAAGCGGGAGCACACAGATACGCAGTATTTT. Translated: CASSQKREHTDTQYF.

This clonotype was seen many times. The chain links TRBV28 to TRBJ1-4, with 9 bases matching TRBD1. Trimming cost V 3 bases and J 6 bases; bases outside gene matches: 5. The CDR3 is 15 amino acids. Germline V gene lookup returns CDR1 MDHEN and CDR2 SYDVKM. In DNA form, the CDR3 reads TGTGCCAGCAGTTTTCTGGGACAGGGTGATGAAAAACTGTTTTTT. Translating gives CASSFLGQGDEKLFF.

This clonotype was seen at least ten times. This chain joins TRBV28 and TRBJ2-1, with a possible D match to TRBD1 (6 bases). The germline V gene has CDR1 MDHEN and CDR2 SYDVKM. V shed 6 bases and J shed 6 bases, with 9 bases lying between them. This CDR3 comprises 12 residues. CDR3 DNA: TGTGCCAGCAGGGACAGCATCAATGAGCAGTTCTTC. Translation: CASRDSINEQFF.

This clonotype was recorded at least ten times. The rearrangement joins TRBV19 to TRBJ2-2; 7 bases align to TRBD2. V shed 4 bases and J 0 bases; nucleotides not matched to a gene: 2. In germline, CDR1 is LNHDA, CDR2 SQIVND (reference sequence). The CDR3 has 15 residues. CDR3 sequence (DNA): TGTGCCAGTAGTACTAGCGGAGCGAACACCGGGGAGCTGTTTTTT. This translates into CASSTSGANTGELFF.

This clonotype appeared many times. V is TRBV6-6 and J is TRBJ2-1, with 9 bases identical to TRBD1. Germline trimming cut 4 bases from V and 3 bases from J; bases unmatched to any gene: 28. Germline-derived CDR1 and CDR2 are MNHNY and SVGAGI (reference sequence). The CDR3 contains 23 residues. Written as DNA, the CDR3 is TGTGCCAGCAGTTCCGTATCGGTACAGGGGGCTCGGGAGCGGTCCACACGCTACAATGAGCAGTTCTTC. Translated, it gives CASSSVSVQGARERSTRYNEQFF.

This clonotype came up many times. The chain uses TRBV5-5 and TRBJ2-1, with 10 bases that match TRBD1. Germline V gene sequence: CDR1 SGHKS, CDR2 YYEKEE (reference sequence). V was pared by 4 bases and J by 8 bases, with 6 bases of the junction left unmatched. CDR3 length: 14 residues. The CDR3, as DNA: TGTGCCAGCAGCCCTGACAGGGGGCGGCATGAGCAGTTCTTC. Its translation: CASSPDRGRHEQFF.

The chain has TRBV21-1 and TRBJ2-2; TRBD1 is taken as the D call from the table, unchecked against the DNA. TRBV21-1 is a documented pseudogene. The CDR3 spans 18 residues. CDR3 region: CASSRTRDSLNDTGELFF. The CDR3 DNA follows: TGTGCCAGCAGCAGGACCAGGGACAGCTTGAACGACACCGGGGAGCTGTTTTTT.

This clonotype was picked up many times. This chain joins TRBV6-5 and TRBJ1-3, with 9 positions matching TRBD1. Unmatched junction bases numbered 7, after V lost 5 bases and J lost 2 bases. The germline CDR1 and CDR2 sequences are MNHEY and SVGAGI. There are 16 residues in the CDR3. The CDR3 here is CASSGTGNNPGNTIYF. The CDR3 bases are TGTGCCAGCAGTGGGACAGGGAATAACCCTGGAAACACCATATATTTT.

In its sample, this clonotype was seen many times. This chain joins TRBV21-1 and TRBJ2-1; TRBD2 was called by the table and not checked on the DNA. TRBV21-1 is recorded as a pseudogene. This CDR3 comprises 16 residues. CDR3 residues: CASSRGLAGRRGEQFF. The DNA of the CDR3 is TGTGCCAGCAGCAGGGGACTAGCGGGACGTCGTGGTGAGCAGTTCTTC.